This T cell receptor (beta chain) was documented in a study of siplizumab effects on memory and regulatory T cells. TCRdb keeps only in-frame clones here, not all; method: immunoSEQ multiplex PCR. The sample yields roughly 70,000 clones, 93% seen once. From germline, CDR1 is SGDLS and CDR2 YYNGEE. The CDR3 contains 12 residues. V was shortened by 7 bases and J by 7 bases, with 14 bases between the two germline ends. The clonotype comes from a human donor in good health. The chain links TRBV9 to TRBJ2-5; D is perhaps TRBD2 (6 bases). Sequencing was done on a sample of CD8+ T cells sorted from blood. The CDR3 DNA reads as TGTGCCAGCGGGGCGGGGCACGGGACCCAGTACTTC. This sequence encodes CASGAGHGTQYF.